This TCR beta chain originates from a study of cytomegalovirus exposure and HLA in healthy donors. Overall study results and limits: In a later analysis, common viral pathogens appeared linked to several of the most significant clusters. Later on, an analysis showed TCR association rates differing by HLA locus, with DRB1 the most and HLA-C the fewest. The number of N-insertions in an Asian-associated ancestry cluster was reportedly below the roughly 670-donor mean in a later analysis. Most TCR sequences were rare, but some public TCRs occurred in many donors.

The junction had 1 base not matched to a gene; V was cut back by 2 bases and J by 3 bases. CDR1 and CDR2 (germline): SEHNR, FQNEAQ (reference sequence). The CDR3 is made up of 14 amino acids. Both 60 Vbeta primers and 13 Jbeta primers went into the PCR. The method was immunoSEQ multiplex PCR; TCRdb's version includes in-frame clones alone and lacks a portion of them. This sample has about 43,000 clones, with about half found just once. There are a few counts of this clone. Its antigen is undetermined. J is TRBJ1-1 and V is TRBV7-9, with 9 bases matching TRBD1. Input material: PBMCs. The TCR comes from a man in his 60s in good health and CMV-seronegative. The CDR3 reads CASSLTGGDTEAFF. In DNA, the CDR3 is TGTGCCAGCAGCTTAACAGGGGGCGACACTGAAGCTTTCTTT.